This TCR beta chain was captured by sequencing in a study of blood T cells in healthy people across ages. For the second PCR, which ran for about 6 to 11 cycles, a sample-barcoded 5' primer and a J-beta primer mix were used. Using its own MiXCR run on the 5' RACE reads, TCRdb lists one record per CDR3 protein. The sample has some 940,000 distinct CDR3 sequences, roughly 28% seen once. The ends lost 7 bases at V and 0 bases at J; junction bases unmatched: 18. CDR1 is SGHTA, CDR2 FQGNSA, per germline. The CDR3 covers 20 residues. Note on this clonotype: A read error is possible here, since a much larger clone lies one base away.

This sample also belongs to another study, concerning T cells of mothers and their children.

The TCR sequence derives from a woman aged 40 to 50 in good health. Sequencing was done on a sample of blood. The V call is TRBV7-2, the J call TRBJ2-1; TRBD2 matches 10 bases. The CDR3 region is CASTRPQTKREGDSYNEQFF. The CDR3 coding sequence is TGTGCCAGCACCCGCCCACAAACGAAGCGGGAGGGCGACTCCTACAATGAGCAGTTCTTC. Full variable domain (outside the CDR3, taken from reference TRBV7-2 and TRBJ2-1): GAGVSQSPSNKVTEKGKDVELRCDPISGHTALYWYRQSLGQGLEFLIYFQGNSAPDKSGLPSDRFSAERTGGSVSTLTIQRTQQEDSAVYLCASTRPQTKREGDSYNEQFFGPGTRLTVL.